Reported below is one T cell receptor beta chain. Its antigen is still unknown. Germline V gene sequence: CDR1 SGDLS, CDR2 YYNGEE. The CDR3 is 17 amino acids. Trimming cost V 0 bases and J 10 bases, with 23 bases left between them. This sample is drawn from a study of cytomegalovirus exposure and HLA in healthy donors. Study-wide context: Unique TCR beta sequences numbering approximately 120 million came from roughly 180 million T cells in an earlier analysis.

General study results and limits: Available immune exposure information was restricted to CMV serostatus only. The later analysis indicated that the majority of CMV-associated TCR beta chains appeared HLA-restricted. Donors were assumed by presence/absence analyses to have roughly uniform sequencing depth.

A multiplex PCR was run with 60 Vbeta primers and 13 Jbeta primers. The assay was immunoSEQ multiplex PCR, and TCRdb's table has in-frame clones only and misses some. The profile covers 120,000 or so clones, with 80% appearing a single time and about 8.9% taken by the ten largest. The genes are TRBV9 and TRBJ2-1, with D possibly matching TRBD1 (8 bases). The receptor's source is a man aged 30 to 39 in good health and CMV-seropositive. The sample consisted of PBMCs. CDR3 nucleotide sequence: TGTGCCAGCAGCGTAGGGGGGGGAAGGACAGGGACAAGAGAGCAGTTCTTC. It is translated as CASSVGGGRTGTREQFF.